The 21 T cell receptor beta chains below all came from one sample that was sequenced in a study of cytomegalovirus exposure and HLA in healthy donors. Data came from immunoSEQ multiplex PCR; TCRdb stores just in-frame clones and leaves some out. The sample comprises 250,000 to 350,000 clones, roughly 88% of which are singletons, and 0.92% rests with the top ten. Sequenced: PBMCs. The receptor set was obtained from a woman aged 18-29 years in good health and CMV-seronegative.

This clone came up many times. This chain uses TRBV2 with TRBJ1-5; possible D gene TRBD1, 6 bases. CDR1 SNHLY and CDR2 FYNNEI come from the germline V gene. Trimming removed 5 bases at V and 3 bases at J, with 14 bases between. CDR3 size: 15 residues. This chain's CDR3 is CASSPGQLYNQPQHF. The DNA of the CDR3 is TGTGCCAGCAGTCCCGGACAGTTATACAATCAGCCCCAGCATTTT.

The V and J genes are TRBV5-6 and TRBJ2-7; D is undetermined. CDR1 and CDR2 from the germline V gene are SGHDT and YYEEEE. Trimming removed 0 bases from V and 2 bases from J, with 6 bases in between. The CDR3 runs 13 residues. For the CDR3, the DNA is TGTGCCAGCAGCTTGGCCCAGGCCTACGAGCAGTACTTC. Its protein product is CASSLAQAYEQYF.

The chain combines TRBV28 with TRBJ2-7; D gene ambiguous. V shed 4 bases and J shed 3 bases, with 7 bases lying between them. The CDR3 consists of 12 residues. Germline V CDR1 and CDR2: MDHEN, SYDVKM. CDR3 amino acids: CASSSLSYEQYF. The CDR3 DNA sequence: TGTGCCAGCAGTTCCCTGAGCTACGAGCAGTACTTC.

The chain links TRBV9 to TRBJ2-5; 7 nucleotides match TRBD1. Germline values: CDR1 SGDLS, CDR2 YYNGEE. The CDR3 extends over 14 amino acids. V gave up 3 bases and J gave up 1 base; unmatched junction bases: 3. The CDR3 DNA reads as TGTGCCAGCAGCGGCAGGGGGTCCCAAGAGACCCAGTACTTC. This sequence encodes CASSGRGSQETQYF.

The chain is built from TRBV11-2 and TRBJ2-7, with D perhaps TRBD2 (5 bases). V was pared by 3 bases and J by 3 bases, with 15 bases between. CDR3 length equals 15 residues. CDR1 SGHAT and CDR2 FQNNGV come from the germline V gene. The CDR3 sequence is CASSLGSWQIYEQYF. Here the CDR3 DNA reads TGTGCCAGCAGCTTGGGGAGTTGGCAGATCTACGAGCAGTACTTC.

The chain joins TRBV9 to TRBJ2-7; TRBD1 matches 7 bases. Unmatched junction bases numbered 10, after V lost 4 bases and J lost 6 bases. CDR3 length: 14 amino acids. Looked up from germline, CDR1 is SGDLS and CDR2 is YYNGEE. CDR3 bases: TGTGCCAGCAGCAGAGGGGGCCTTAAGGCCGAGCAGTACTTC. Its protein product is CASSRGGLKAEQYF.

V gene TRBV9 combines with J gene TRBJ2-5, with D possibly being TRBD2 (6 bases). Trimming removed 0 bases at V and 5 bases at J, with 14 bases between. This CDR3 has 15 amino acids. From germline, CDR1 is SGDLS and CDR2 YYNGEE. In DNA, the CDR3 is TGTGCCAGCAGCGTAGATGCGGAGGGCCGTGAGACCCAGTACTTC. This gives the protein CASSVDAEGRETQYF.

The V and J genes are TRBV9 and TRBJ2-1, with 10 bases that match TRBD1. CDR1 and CDR2 (germline): SGDLS, YYNGEE. The CDR3 has 15 amino acids. V trimming: 5 bases; J trimming: 11 bases; junction bases outside the gene matches: 13. The CDR3 sequence is CASRSPGQGSMKQFF. In nucleotides, the CDR3 is TGTGCCAGCAGGTCTCCGGGACAGGGGTCAATGAAGCAGTTCTTC.

The chain uses TRBV6-5 and TRBJ2-3; D call uncertain. From germline, CDR1 is MNHEY and CDR2 SVGAGI. The CDR3 runs to 14 residues. Trimming removed 4 bases from V and 7 bases from J, with 15 bases in between. The CDR3 DNA reads as TGTGCCAGCAGTTCCCCCCGAACACCATATACGCAGTATTTT. This encodes CASSSPRTPYTQYF.

The chain links TRBV7-2 to TRBJ1-6; D call uncertain. The CDR3 covers 16 residues. Germline-derived CDR1 and CDR2 are SGHTA and FQGNSA. Trimming shortened V by 2 bases and J by 6 bases, and 14 bases separated the two germline ends. The CDR3 bases are TGTGCCAGCAGCTTAATCTCACTAAAGATTAATTCACCCCTCCACTTT. Translation gives CASSLISLKINSPLHF.

The V gene is TRBV7-3, the J gene TRBJ1-2; the D gene is possibly TRBD1 (6 bases). The CDR3 sequence is 13 residues long. Trimming stripped 5 bases from V and 8 bases from J, with 15 bases between. The germline CDR1 and CDR2 sequences are SGHTA and FQGTGA. CDR3 region: CASSPGGGVGYTF. CDR3 bases: TGTGCCAGCAGCCCAGGAGGGGGGGTCGGCTACACCTTC.

The chain couples TRBV28 to TRBJ2-1; 11 bases map to TRBD2. This CDR3 region has 15 residues. Germline trimming cut 5 bases from V and 7 bases from J; bases unmatched to any gene: 7. The V gene's germline CDR1 is MDHEN and CDR2 SYDVKM. Here the CDR3 DNA reads TGTGCCAGCAGTCGCCTTAGCGGGAGGGGAAATGAGCAGTTCTTC. Translating it yields CASSRLSGRGNEQFF.

The V and J genes are TRBV10-3 and TRBJ1-5; TRBD1 agrees at 8 bases. J lost 0 bases, V lost 3 bases, and 1 base had no gene match. The CDR3 contains 15 residues. Looked up from germline, CDR1 is ENHRY and CDR2 is SYGVKD. DNA of the CDR3: TGTGCCATCAGTGAAGGACAGGGTAGCAATCAGCCCCAGCATTTT. Translating it yields CAISEGQGSNQPQHF.

The chain combines TRBV4-1 with TRBJ2-1, with 9 positions matching TRBD1. Germline loops: CDR1 MGHRA, CDR2 YSYEKL. The ends lost 0 bases at V and 2 bases at J; junction bases unmatched: 2. This CDR3 contains 16 residues. CDR3 sequence: CASSQDGTGPYNEQFF. The DNA of the CDR3 is TGCGCCAGCAGCCAAGATGGGACAGGGCCCTACAATGAGCAGTTCTTC.

The CDR3 DNA follows: TGTGCCTGGAGTGTACGTACAGAAGAGACCCAGTACTTC. Translated: CAWSVRTEETQYF. J is TRBJ2-5 and V is TRBV30; D gene unclear. Germline V gene data show CDR1 as GTSNPN and CDR2 as SVGIG (reference sequence). The CDR3 covers 13 residues. V shed 0 bases and J shed 3 bases, with 8 bases lying between them.

The chain is built from TRBV2 and TRBJ2-7; D unresolved. The CDR3 covers 12 residues. V lost 6 bases and J 5 bases, leaving 11 bases between the germline ends. Germline V CDR1 and CDR2: SNHLY, FYNNEI. As DNA, the CDR3 is TGTGCCAGCAGGGCGGCTATCGACGAGCAGTACTTC. Translated: CASRAAIDEQYF. Looking up the rest from reference TRBV2 and TRBJ2-7 gives the full variable domain: EPEVTQTPSHQVTQMGQEVILRCVPISNHLYFYWYRQILGQKVEFLVSFYNNEISEKSEIFDDQFSVERPDGSNFTLKIRSTKLEDSAMYFCASRAAIDEQYFGPGTRLTVT.

The chain combines TRBV11-2 with TRBJ2-7; 7 bases map to TRBD1. Germline V lookup: CDR1 SGHAT, CDR2 FQNNGV. Trimming took 1 base from V and 3 from J; bases not matched to a gene: 6. CDR3 size: 15 residues. The CDR3 protein is CASSLGDRAHYEQYF. As DNA, the CDR3 is TGTGCCAGCAGCTTAGGGGACAGAGCCCACTACGAGCAGTACTTC.

This chain uses TRBV2 with TRBJ1-4; a possible D gene is TRBD1 (5 bases). CDR3 length: 15 residues. CDR1 and CDR2 (germline): SNHLY, FYNNEI. V lost 6 bases, J lost 6 bases, and 17 bases lay in between. The CDR3 region is CASRIGWGPDEKLFF. Here the CDR3 DNA reads TGTGCCAGCAGGATAGGCTGGGGCCCGGATGAAAAACTGTTTTTT.

The chain links TRBV7-3 to TRBJ2-3; TRBD1 matches at 7 bases. Germline loops: CDR1 SGHTA, CDR2 FQGTGA. The CDR3 totals 15 residues. The junction had 6 bases not matched to a gene; V was cut back by 4 bases and J by 2 bases. The DNA of the CDR3 is TGTGCCAGCAGCTCAGCTGGGACAGCCACAGATACGCAGTATTTT. Protein sequence: CASSSAGTATDTQYF.

The rearrangement uses TRBV6-5 and TRBJ1-2, with TRBD1 matching 7 bases. Trimming took 4 bases from V and 3 from J; bases not matched to a gene: 8. CDR3 length: 15 amino acids. The germline CDR1 and CDR2 sequences are MNHEY and SVGAGI. Written as DNA, the CDR3 is TGTGCCAGCAGTTCACCGGGACAGTCCTACTATGGCTACACCTTC. Translating gives CASSSPGQSYYGYTF.

J is TRBJ1-2 and V is TRBV15; D unclear. Germline values: CDR1 LNHNV, CDR2 YYDKDF (reference sequence). This CDR3 has 14 amino acids. The V end lost 1 base, the J end lost 3 bases, and 9 bases lay between the germline ends. The CDR3, as DNA: TGTGCCACCAGCAGAGGCGCGGCGGACTATGGCTACACCTTC. Amino acids: CATSRGAADYGYTF.